The rows below give T cell receptor beta chains drawn from one sample of a study of CD4 T cells in relation to SARS-CoV-2 and coronaviruses. No antigen has been identified for these receptors. Some clones are missing from TCRdb's copy, which holds only in-frame ones; the method was immunoSEQ multiplex PCR. Found here are roughly 18,000 clones, around 76% of them singletons; the top ten hold 31%. The material sequenced was CD4+ T cells from PBMCs, cultured in vitro. Source of these receptors: a human donor in good health. Each CDR3 is given with its conserved first and last residue. The order of the fields is D gene, J gene, V gene, clone size, CDR3 protein, CDR3 DNA. D genes are given only for firm matches. Clone size is not always given. Where it is, it says once, few, many or a class for expanded clones.

D gene: TRBD1; J gene: TRBJ1-4; V gene: TRBV11-1; clone size: NA; CDR3 protein: CASSPGGTEKLFF; CDR3 DNA: TGTGCCAGCAGCCCAGGGGGCACCGAAAAACTGTTTTTT
D gene: NA; J gene: TRBJ2-6; V gene: TRBV3-1/TRBV3-2; clone size: NA; CDR3 protein: CASSSQNRMGRPNSGANVLTF; CDR3 DNA: TGTGCCAGCAGCAGCCAAAACCGAATGGGACGGCCCAACTCTGGGGCCAACGTCCTGACTTTC
D gene: NA; J gene: TRBJ2-5; V gene: TRBV4-1; clone size: NA; CDR3 protein: CASSQDSRRAVQETQYF; CDR3 DNA: TGCGCCAGCAGCCAGGACTCGCGACGGGCCGTTCAAGAGACCCAGTACTTC
D gene: NA; J gene: TRBJ1-5; V gene: TRBV5-1; clone size: few; CDR3 protein: CASRPGAAFNQPQHF; CDR3 DNA: TGCGCCAGCAGACCCGGAGCGGCGTTCAATCAGCCCCAGCATTTT
D gene: TRBD1; J gene: TRBJ2-7; V gene: TRBV7-9; clone size: few; CDR3 protein: CASSLPTGTGAYEQYF; CDR3 DNA: TGTGCCAGCAGCCTTCCAACCGGGACAGGGGCCTACGAGCAGTACTTC
D gene: NA; J gene: TRBJ2-7; V gene: TRBV4-2; clone size: NA; CDR3 protein: CASSQDSLAKEQYF; CDR3 DNA: TGTGCCAGCAGCCAAGATAGTCTAGCTAAAGAGCAGTACTTC
D gene: NA; J gene: TRBJ1-3; V gene: TRBV18; clone size: NA; CDR3 protein: CASSPTRDVNTIYF; CDR3 DNA: TGTGCCAGCTCACCAACCAGGGATGTAAACACCATATATTTT
D gene: NA; J gene: TRBJ1-4; V gene: TRBV5-1; clone size: NA; CDR3 protein: CASSFTLGTAEKLFF; CDR3 DNA: TGCGCCAGCAGCTTCACCCTCGGGACGGCTGAAAAACTGTTTTTT
D gene: NA; J gene: TRBJ1-3; V gene: TRBV7-8; clone size: NA; CDR3 protein: CASSPIRGEGNTIYF; CDR3 DNA: TGTGCCAGCAGCCCCATAAGGGGGGAAGGAAACACCATATATTTT
D gene: NA; J gene: TRBJ2-3; V gene: TRBV11-3; clone size: NA; CDR3 protein: CASSSEGTDTQYF; CDR3 DNA: TGTGCCAGCAGCTCAGAGGGCACAGATACGCAGTATTTT
D gene: NA; J gene: TRBJ1-3; V gene: TRBV11-2; clone size: few; CDR3 protein: CASSEQGSGNTIYF; CDR3 DNA: TGTGCCAGCAGCGAACAGGGCTCTGGAAACACCATATATTTT
D gene: NA; J gene: TRBJ1-6; V gene: TRBV3-1/TRBV3-2; clone size: NA; CDR3 protein: CASSQLIPGSSYNSPLHF; CDR3 DNA: TGTGCCAGCAGCCAACTGATCCCCGGGAGCTCCTATAATTCACCCCTCCACTTT
D gene: NA; J gene: TRBJ2-3; V gene: TRBV2; clone size: NA; CDR3 protein: CAGHGGAWTDTQYF; CDR3 DNA: TGTGCCGGCCATGGGGGGGCTTGGACAGATACGCAGTATTTT
D gene: NA; J gene: TRBJ2-1; V gene: TRBV18; clone size: NA; CDR3 protein: CASNWGAVLDNEQFF; CDR3 DNA: TGTGCCAGCAACTGGGGGGCCGTTCTCGACAATGAGCAGTTCTTC
D gene: NA; J gene: TRBJ1-4; V gene: TRBV2; clone size: NA; CDR3 protein: CASTQVLQGLGEKLFF; CDR3 DNA: TGTGCCAGCACCCAAGTCCTACAGGGACTAGGGGAAAAACTGTTTTTT
D gene: NA; J gene: TRBJ2-7; V gene: TRBV6-5; clone size: NA; CDR3 protein: CASSYDWGEDYEQYF; CDR3 DNA: TGTGCCAGCAGCTACGACTGGGGGGAGGACTACGAGCAGTACTTC
D gene: NA; J gene: TRBJ1-2; V gene: TRBV19; clone size: NA; CDR3 protein: CASSIGSDTNYGYTF; CDR3 DNA: TGTGCCAGTAGTATAGGCAGCGATACTAACTATGGCTACACCTTC
D gene: TRBD1; J gene: TRBJ2-3; V gene: TRBV4-3; clone size: once; CDR3 protein: CASSLTGQGVSDTQYF; CDR3 DNA: TGCGCCAGCAGCCTGACTGGACAGGGGGTTTCAGATACGCAGTATTTT
D gene: TRBD1; J gene: TRBJ1-2; V gene: TRBV28; clone size: NA; CDR3 protein: CASSTPGGIGYTF; CDR3 DNA: TGTGCCAGCAGTACACCAGGGGGCATCGGCTACACCTTC
D gene: NA; J gene: TRBJ2-1; V gene: TRBV19; clone size: NA; CDR3 protein: CASSIEGNREREQFF; CDR3 DNA: TGTGCCAGTAGTATAGAGGGCAACAGGGAGCGCGAGCAGTTCTTC
D gene: NA; J gene: TRBJ2-1; V gene: TRBV19; clone size: few; CDR3 protein: CASSFGARSYNEQFF; CDR3 DNA: TGTGCCAGTAGTTTTGGAGCCCGCTCCTACAATGAGCAGTTCTTC
D gene: TRBD1; J gene: TRBJ2-7; V gene: TRBV4-3; clone size: NA; CDR3 protein: CASSQDRVEVDRQGWWEQYF; CDR3 DNA: TGCGCCAGCAGCCAAGATCGGGTTGAGGTAGATAGACAGGGGTGGTGGGAGCAGTACTTC
D gene: NA; J gene: TRBJ1-2; V gene: TRBV27; clone size: NA; CDR3 protein: CASSLTGYNYGYTF; CDR3 DNA: TGTGCCAGCAGTTTAACGGGGTACAACTATGGCTACACCTTC
D gene: NA; J gene: TRBJ2-2; V gene: TRBV12-5; clone size: NA; CDR3 protein: CASAFEAGELFF; CDR3 DNA: TGTGCTAGTGCCTTCGAGGCCGGGGAGCTGTTTTTT
D gene: TRBD1; J gene: TRBJ2-3; V gene: TRBV29-1; clone size: NA; CDR3 protein: CSVAQGGTDTQYF; CDR3 DNA: TGCAGCGTTGCGCAGGGGGGCACAGATACGCAGTATTTT
D gene: TRBD1; J gene: TRBJ2-3; V gene: TRBV3-1/TRBV3-2; clone size: NA; CDR3 protein: CASREAGTAGTDTQYF; CDR3 DNA: TGTGCCAGCAGGGAGGCAGGGACAGCCGGCACAGATACGCAGTATTTT
D gene: TRBD1; J gene: TRBJ1-2; V gene: TRBV4-2; clone size: NA; CDR3 protein: CASSQDLWGDRGRNGYTF; CDR3 DNA: TGTGCCAGCAGCCAAGATCTGTGGGGAGACAGGGGGAGGAATGGCTACACCTTC
D gene: NA; J gene: TRBJ2-7; V gene: TRBV20-1; clone size: NA; CDR3 protein: CSARGGYEQYF; CDR3 DNA: TGCAGTGCTAGAGGGGGCTACGAGCAGTACTTC
D gene: NA; J gene: TRBJ1-4; V gene: TRBV18; clone size: NA; CDR3 protein: CASSSGVQEKLFF; CDR3 DNA: TGTGCCAGCTCCTCGGGGGTACAAGAAAAACTGTTTTTT
D gene: NA; J gene: TRBJ2-3; V gene: TRBV11-2; clone size: NA; CDR3 protein: CASSLVGNTQYF; CDR3 DNA: TGTGCCAGCAGCTTAGTAGGGAATACGCAGTATTTT
D gene: NA; J gene: TRBJ1-3; V gene: TRBV7-2; clone size: NA; CDR3 protein: CASSLLTGGGFSGNTIYF; CDR3 DNA: TGTGCCAGCAGCTTACTCACAGGAGGAGGTTTCTCTGGAAACACCATATATTTT
D gene: TRBD1; J gene: TRBJ1-1; V gene: TRBV7-9; clone size: NA; CDR3 protein: CASTRGPAEAFF; CDR3 DNA: TGTGCCAGCACTAGGGGGCCGGCTGAAGCTTTCTTT
D gene: NA; J gene: TRBJ2-5; V gene: TRBV12-3/TRBV12-4; clone size: NA; CDR3 protein: CASSVRDRETQYF; CDR3 DNA: TGTGCCAGCAGTGTCAGGGATCGGGAGACCCAGTACTTC
D gene: NA; J gene: TRBJ2-7; V gene: TRBV5-8; clone size: NA; CDR3 protein: CASSLAWVDYAVGSYEQYF; CDR3 DNA: TGTGCCAGCAGCTTGGCGTGGGTAGACTACGCGGTCGGGTCCTACGAGCAGTACTTC
D gene: NA; J gene: TRBJ2-1; V gene: TRBV13; clone size: once; CDR3 protein: CAIPGAAYNEQFF; CDR3 DNA: TGTGCCATACCGGGGGCAGCCTACAATGAGCAGTTCTTC
D gene: TRBD1; J gene: TRBJ1-2; V gene: TRBV10-2; clone size: NA; CDR3 protein: CASSEAGGYGYTF; CDR3 DNA: TGCGCCAGCAGTGAGGCAGGGGGCTATGGCTACACCTTC
D gene: TRBD1; J gene: TRBJ2-7; V gene: TRBV9; clone size: NA; CDR3 protein: CASSLMGTGNEQYF; CDR3 DNA: TGTGCCAGCAGCCTGATGGGGACAGGGAACGAGCAGTACTTC
D gene: NA; J gene: TRBJ1-6; V gene: TRBV11-2; clone size: NA; CDR3 protein: CASSLVRGAYNSPLHF; CDR3 DNA: TGTGCCAGCAGCTTAGTTCGTGGGGCGTATAATTCACCCCTCCACTTT
D gene: NA; J gene: TRBJ2-1; V gene: TRBV5-4; clone size: NA; CDR3 protein: CASSFDRERNEQFF; CDR3 DNA: TGTGCCAGCAGCTTCGATAGGGAGAGGAATGAGCAGTTCTTC
D gene: NA; J gene: TRBJ2-1; V gene: TRBV6-2/TRBV6-3; clone size: NA; CDR3 protein: CASSRLLDISYNEQFF; CDR3 DNA: TGTGCCAGCAGCCGACTTCTAGATATCTCCTACAATGAGCAGTTCTTC
D gene: NA; J gene: TRBJ2-3; V gene: TRBV10-3; clone size: NA; CDR3 protein: CAIRLDLLTDTQYF; CDR3 DNA: TGTGCCATCAGGTTAGACCTACTAACAGATACGCAGTATTTT
D gene: TRBD2; J gene: TRBJ2-5; V gene: TRBV3-1/TRBV3-2; clone size: NA; CDR3 protein: CASSPRTSGTGETQYF; CDR3 DNA: TGTGCCAGCAGCCCTCGGACTAGCGGGACGGGGGAGACTCAGTACTTC
D gene: NA; J gene: TRBJ2-3; V gene: TRBV7-2; clone size: NA; CDR3 protein: CASSPPRESTDTQYF; CDR3 DNA: TGTGCCAGCAGTCCCCCCCGGGAGAGCACAGATACGCAGTATTTT
D gene: NA; J gene: TRBJ2-4; V gene: TRBV27; clone size: NA; CDR3 protein: CASSSGVAKNIQYF; CDR3 DNA: TGTGCCAGCAGTTCGGGGGTAGCCAAAAACATTCAGTACTTC
D gene: NA; J gene: TRBJ2-3; V gene: TRBV5-1; clone size: NA; CDR3 protein: CASRKLGYRSTDTQYF; CDR3 DNA: TGCGCCAGCAGGAAATTGGGCTACCGTAGCACAGATACGCAGTATTTT
D gene: TRBD2; J gene: TRBJ2-1; V gene: TRBV7-8; clone size: NA; CDR3 protein: CASSITGTSGGRGYNEQFF; CDR3 DNA: TGTGCCAGCAGCATTACTGGGACTAGCGGGGGCCGGGGCTACAATGAGCAGTTCTTC
D gene: TRBD2; J gene: TRBJ2-1; V gene: TRBV4-2; clone size: NA; CDR3 protein: CASSPQGTSGYNEQFF; CDR3 DNA: TGTGCCAGCAGCCCACAAGGGACTAGCGGCTACAATGAGCAGTTCTTC
D gene: TRBD1; J gene: TRBJ2-4; V gene: TRBV7-2; clone size: NA; CDR3 protein: CASSVRQGAGKNIQYF; CDR3 DNA: TGTGCCAGCAGCGTAAGACAGGGGGCGGGCAAAAACATTCAGTACTTC
D gene: NA; J gene: TRBJ1-4; V gene: TRBV18; clone size: NA; CDR3 protein: CASSPPRGTNEKLFF; CDR3 DNA: TGTGCCAGCTCACCACCGAGGGGGACTAATGAAAAACTGTTTTTT
D gene: TRBD2; J gene: TRBJ2-2; V gene: TRBV7-6; clone size: NA; CDR3 protein: CASSLRQGLAGTGELFF; CDR3 DNA: TGTGCCAGCAGCTTACGCCAGGGACTAGCGGGTACCGGGGAGCTGTTTTTT
D gene: TRBD2; J gene: TRBJ2-3; V gene: TRBV30; clone size: NA; CDR3 protein: CAWESGRVGTDTQYF; CDR3 DNA: TGTGCCTGGGAGAGCGGGAGGGTAGGCACAGATACGCAGTATTTT
D gene: TRBD1; J gene: TRBJ1-3; V gene: TRBV18; clone size: NA; CDR3 protein: CASSQGGPSSGNTIYF; CDR3 DNA: TGTGCCAGCTCCCAGGGGGGTCCCTCCTCTGGAAACACCATATATTTT
D gene: NA; J gene: TRBJ2-2; V gene: TRBV6-4; clone size: NA; CDR3 protein: CASSDRQATGELFF; CDR3 DNA: TGTGCCAGCAGTGACAGACAGGCCACCGGGGAGCTGTTTTTT
D gene: NA; J gene: TRBJ1-2; V gene: TRBV28; clone size: once; CDR3 protein: CASSFSGNYGYTF; CDR3 DNA: TGTGCCAGCAGTTTCAGCGGTAACTATGGCTACACCTTC